This TCR beta chain derives from a study of OX40 agonist ivuxolimab in advanced cancers. Libraries were prepared by immunoSEQ multiplex PCR; TCRdb keeps only in-frame clonotypes and omits some of them. This sample has 35,000 to 55,000 clones, with roughly 94% found just once. The material sequenced was CD4+ or CD8+ T cells sorted from blood, taken in a trial of the OX40 agonist ivuxolimab. The receptor was isolated from an adult with an advanced solid tumor such as melanoma, head and neck, liver or kidney cancer.

Here the CDR3 reads CASSQGRDGSYEQYF. In DNA, the CDR3 is TGCGCCAGCAGCCAAGGTCGTGACGGCTCCTACGAGCAGTACTTC. This chain joins TRBV4-3 and TRBJ2-7; D gene uncertain. CDR3 length: 15 amino acids. From germline, CDR1 is LGHNA and CDR2 YSLEER. Trimming stripped 1 base from V and 0 bases from J, with 10 bases between.